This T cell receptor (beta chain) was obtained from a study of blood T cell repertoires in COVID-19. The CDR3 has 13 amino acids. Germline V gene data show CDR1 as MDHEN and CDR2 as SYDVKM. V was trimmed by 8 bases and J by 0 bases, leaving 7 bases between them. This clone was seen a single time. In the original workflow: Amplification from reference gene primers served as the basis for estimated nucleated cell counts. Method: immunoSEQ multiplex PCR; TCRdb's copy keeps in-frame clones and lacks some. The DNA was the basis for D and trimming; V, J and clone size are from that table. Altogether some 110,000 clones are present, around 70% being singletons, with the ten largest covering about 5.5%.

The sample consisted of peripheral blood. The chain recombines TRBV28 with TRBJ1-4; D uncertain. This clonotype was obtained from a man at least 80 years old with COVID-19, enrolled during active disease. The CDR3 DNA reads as TGTGCCAGCTCGCCGGCAACTAATGAAAAACTGTTTTTT. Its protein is CASSPATNEKLFF. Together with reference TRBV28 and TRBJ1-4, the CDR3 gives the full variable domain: DVKVTQSSRYLVKRTGEKVFLECVQDMDHENMFWYRQDPGLGLRLIYFSYDVKMKEKGDIPEGYSVSREKKERFSLILESASTNQTSMYLCASSPATNEKLFFGSGTQLSVL.